The rows below give T cell receptor beta chains drawn from one sample of a study of regulatory T cells in long-lasting Graves disease. In TCRdb, the multiplex PCR reads were re-called with MiXCR into one record per CDR3 protein. The sample lists fewer than 400,000 distinct CDR3 sequences, under 25% occurring once. The source was peripheral blood mononuclear cells (PBMCs), collected when the disease was refractory, from a patient treated with antithyroid drugs. Source of these receptors: a female donor with Graves disease. CDR3s include the opening cysteine and the closing phenylalanine or tryptophan. The D gene is left open where the match is weak. The size of a clone is reported for some rows only, either as once, few or many, or as a class for expanded clones.

J	V	D	size	DNA	CDR3
TRBJ2-7	TRBV29-1	TRBD2	many	TGCAGCGTTGAACTAGCGGGAGACCCATCTTACGAGCAGTACTTC	CSVELAGDPSYEQYF
TRBJ2-2	TRBV24-1	TRBD1	few	TGTGCCACCAGTGGAACCCGGGACAGGGGTACCGGGGAGCTGTTTTTT	CATSGTRDRGTGELFF
TRBJ2-6	TRBV7-9	-	-	TGTGCCAGCAGCCAGGCTGGGGTCAACGTCCTGACTTTC	CASSQAGVNVLTF
TRBJ2-5	TRBV7-2	TRBD1	many	TGTGCCAGCAGCTTAGATGGGACAGGGGATGGAGTCCAGTACTTC	CASSLDGTGDGVQYF
TRBJ2-7	TRBV29-1	TRBD1	-	TGCAGCGTTGCAGTGAACAGGGGCGAGCAGTACTTC	CSVAVNRGEQYF
TRBJ2-2	TRBV6-2/TRBV6-3	-	few	TGTGCCAGCAGCAATTCAGGACTACCACAAAACACCGGGGAGCTGTTTTTT	CASSNSGLPQNTGELFF
TRBJ1-1	TRBV7-8	-	few	TGTGCCAGCAGCTTGATTTTGAGGGCTTCGGTGAACACTGAAGCTTTCTTT	CASSLILRASVNTEAFF
TRBJ2-1	TRBV24-1	TRBD1	-	TGTGCCACCAGTGATGAGGACAGGGCACTAGAGCAGTTCTTC	CATSDEDRALEQFF
TRBJ2-7	TRBV5-1	-	few	TGCGCCAGCAGCTTGGTCGACAGGCCGGGAACCGAGCAGTACTTC	CASSLVDRPGTEQYF
TRBJ2-5	TRBV24-1	TRBD2	-	TGTACCACCAGTGATTTGGCAACCTGGCCTCTAGCGGGAGGGAACGAGACCCAGTACTTC	CTTSDLATWPLAGGNETQYF
TRBJ1-1	TRBV6-4	TRBD1	-	TGTGCCAGCAGACAGGGGTTGAACACTGAAGCTTTCTTT	CASRQGLNTEAFF
TRBJ2-5	TRBV3-1	TRBD1	few	TGTGCCAGCAGCGGGACAGCGGAGACCCAGTACTTC	CASSGTAETQYF
TRBJ2-6	TRBV7-9	-	-	TGTGCCAGCAGCTCCCAACCTGGGGCCAACGTCCTGACTTTC	CASSSQPGANVLTF
TRBJ2-5	TRBV30	TRBD2	many	TGTGCCTGGAGGCGGGAGGGCACTCAGACCCAGTACTTC	CAWRREGTQTQYF
TRBJ2-7	TRBV12-3/TRBV12-4	-	few	TGTGCCAGCAGTTTACGGCGGAGGGCCTACGAGCAGTACTTC	CASSLRRRAYEQYF
TRBJ2-7	TRBV12-3/TRBV12-4	TRBD1	many	TGTGCCAGCAGTGTGACAGGGATGTATGAGGAGCAGTACTTC	CASSVTGMYEEQYF
TRBJ1-2	TRBV7-2	-	many	TGTGCCAGCAGGTGGGCAGCTAACTATGGCTACACCTTC	CASRWAANYGYTF
TRBJ2-7	TRBV7-2	TRBD2	-	TGTGCCAGCAGCTCGACTAGCGGGAACGCCTACGAGCAGTACTTC	CASSSTSGNAYEQYF
TRBJ2-5	TRBV29-1	-	few	TGCAGCGTTGTGGCAGGCCAAGAGACCCAGTACTTC	CSVVAGQETQYF
TRBJ1-2	TRBV19	-	few	TGTGCCAGTAGTGAAAGATCGGGTCCCAGGGCGACAGCTAACTATGGCTACACCTTC	CASSERSGPRATANYGYTF
TRBJ1-6	TRBV20-1	-	-	TGCAGTGCTAGAGATGGGACCGGGACCGCAAATTCACCCCTCCACTTT	CSARDGTGTANSPLHF
TRBJ1-1	TRBV12-3/TRBV12-4	-	many	TGTGCCAGCAGTTTGAACCGAAATACTTTCTTT	CASSLNRNTFF
TRBJ2-5	TRBV20-1	-	many	TGCAGTGCCCCACCGGGACATGCACAAGAGACCCAGTACTTC	CSAPPGHAQETQYF
TRBJ2-7	TRBV6-5	TRBD1	-	TGTGCCAGCAGTTCCGGGACAGGGAGCTCCTACGAGCAGTACTTC	CASSSGTGSSYEQYF
TRBJ1-1	TRBV5-6	-	-	TGTGCCAGCTCCCCGGTGGGCGGAAAGAACACTGAAGCTTTCTTT	CASSPVGGKNTEAFF
TRBJ1-1	TRBV20-1	-	few	TGCAGTGCTATCGTTCAGGGGAGCACTGAAGCTTTCTTT	CSAIVQGSTEAFF
TRBJ1-2	TRBV19	TRBD1	-	TGTGCCAGTAGTATCATTGCGACAGGGGGCGTGAGCGGCTACACCTTC	CASSIIATGGVSGYTF
TRBJ2-2	TRBV28	-	-	TGTGCCAGCAGTTTATCAGGCGGCGGAATTACAACACCGGGGAAGCTGTTTTTT	CASSLSGGGITTPGKLFF
TRBJ1-2	TRBV4-1	-	few	TGCGCCAGCAGCCAAGATCGGAGCCCAGGGAATGGCTACACCTTC	CASSQDRSPGNGYTF
TRBJ1-6	TRBV6-1	-	few	TGTGCCAGCAGTGGGGTAGAGCCTAATTCACCCCTCCACTTT	CASSGVEPNSPLHF
TRBJ2-2	TRBV11-3	TRBD2	few	TGTGCCAGCAGCTTCGGACTAGCGGGAGGGCCCGCCGGGGAGCTGTTTTTT	CASSFGLAGGPAGELFF
TRBJ2-4	TRBV18	TRBD2	-	TGTGCCAGCTCACCTACGGAGCGGGGTACGCGGGAGGAGCACATTCAGTACTTC	CASSPTERGTREEHIQYF
TRBJ2-5	TRBV20-1	-	many	TGCAGTGCCTTCGGGACTGTGGAGACCCAGTACTTC	CSAFGTVETQYF
TRBJ2-7	TRBV20-1	TRBD1	few	TGCAGTGCTAGAGACGGGACAGGAGAAGGGTACGAGCAGTACTTC	CSARDGTGEGYEQYF
TRBJ1-2	TRBV2	TRBD1	many	TGTGCCAGCAGTGAAAGGGGGCTTCAGTATGGCTACACCTTC	CASSERGLQYGYTF
TRBJ2-7	TRBV5-1	TRBD2	few	TGCGCCAGCACACCCGGGGCTAGCGGGAGGATCAGCCACGAGCAGTACTTC	CASTPGASGRISHEQYF
TRBJ2-7	TRBV5-6	-	-	TGTGCCAGCAGCTTGGACTATTCCTTAGCCTCCTACGAGCAGTACTTC	CASSLDYSLASYEQYF
TRBJ1-1	TRBV6-1	-	many	TGTGCCAGCAGGCCCATCGGTTGGCAGAACACTGAAGCTTTCTTT	CASRPIGWQNTEAFF
TRBJ1-2	TRBV6-1	TRBD1	-	TGTGCCAGTGGACAGGGTCGTCGTGGCTACACCTTC	CASGQGRRGYTF
TRBJ1-4	TRBV20-1	-	few	TGCAGTGCTAGGTGTCGGTTGACCCTTTTT	CSARCRLTLF
TRBJ2-7	TRBV5-6	-	few	TGTGCCAGCAGCTTGTATCTGGGGAGCTACGAGCAGTACTTC	CASSLYLGSYEQYF